Listed below are T cell receptor beta chains from one sample, sequenced in a study of cytomegalovirus exposure and HLA in healthy donors. Assay used: immunoSEQ multiplex PCR; TCRdb lists only in-frame clones, some missing. The table includes 70,000 to 95,000 clones, approximately 93% detected once. Sequencing used PBMCs. Every receptor here comes from a woman in her twenties or thirties in good health and CMV-seronegative. The CDR3 runs from the conserved cysteine through the conserved F or W. Fields, in order: D gene, clone size, V gene, J gene, CDR3 DNA, CDR3 protein. D genes are given only for firm matches. A clone size is listed for some rows: how often the clone was seen (once, few, many), or a class if it is expanded.

>-|-|TRBV7-6|TRBJ2-3
TGTGCCAGCAGCTTAGGTGGACTACGCACAGATACGCAGTATTTT
CASSLGGLRTDTQYF
>-|-|TRBV5-1|TRBJ1-1
TGCGCCAGCAGCCCCCCCCAGGGGAGCACTGAAGCTTTCTTT
CASSPPQGSTEAFF
>-|-|TRBV6-5|TRBJ2-7
TGTGCCAGCAGTTACTCAGGAGCGGGTGAGCAGTACTTC
CASSYSGAGEQYF
>-|-|TRBV25-1|TRBJ1-3
TGTGCCAGCAGTGAATACGGGTTCGGAAACACCATATATTTT
CASSEYGFGNTIYF
>TRBD2|-|TRBV19|TRBJ2-7
TGTGCCAGTAGTATCCAGCGGGGGACCTACGAGCAGTACTTC
CASSIQRGTYEQYF
>TRBD1|-|TRBV7-9|TRBJ1-2
TGTGCCAGCAGCGGACGACAGGGAGTGTCCGGCTACACCTTC
CASSGRQGVSGYTF
>-|-|TRBV11-2|TRBJ2-7
TGTGCCAGCAGCCCTCGCGCGGGCGTATACGAGCAGTACTTC
CASSPRAGVYEQYF
>-|-|TRBV7-8|TRBJ2-7
TGTGCCAGCAGCTTAGTGGGTCCGGGTAGCTCCTACGAGCAGTACTTC
CASSLVGPGSSYEQYF
>-|-|TRBV4-2|TRBJ1-3
TGTGCCAGCAGCCAAAGAGCGGCAGGACTAGCCGTCTCTGGAAACACCATATATTTT
CASSQRAAGLAVSGNTIYF
>-|-|TRBV11-1|TRBJ1-5
TGTGCCAACGATAACAGGTCCCTTTCCCAGCCCCAGCATTTT
CANDNRSLSQPQHF
>-|once|TRBV19|TRBJ2-7
TGTGCCAGTAGTAGGGCCGGATCCTACGAGCAGTACTTC
CASSRAGSYEQYF
>-|-|TRBV29-1|TRBJ2-7
TGCAGCGCTCTGACAAAATACGAGCAGTACTTC
CSALTKYEQYF
>TRBD2|-|TRBV28|TRBJ2-1
TGTGCCAGCAGTGCCCCGGGCGGGGGGGCCACCAATGAGCAGTTCTTC
CASSAPGGGATNEQFF
>TRBD1|-|TRBV7-9|TRBJ2-2
TGTGCCAGCAGCTTACCCGGGACAGGAGGTACCGGGGAGCTGTTTTTT
CASSLPGTGGTGELFF
>TRBD1|-|TRBV7-3|TRBJ2-3
TGTGCCAGCAGCTTAAATAGGGGGCATGATACGCAGTATTTT
CASSLNRGHDTQYF
>TRBD2|-|TRBV28|TRBJ2-3
TGTGCCAGCTCAAGGCGGGGGGCCACAGATACGCAGTATTTT
CASSRRGATDTQYF
>-|-|TRBV7-9|TRBJ1-1
TGTGCCAGCAGCCCCGGCCGGGACATGGCTGAAGCTTTCTTT
CASSPGRDMAEAFF
>-|-|TRBV19|TRBJ2-4
TGTGCCAGTAGTATTCAAGACAGGCCTAACATTCAGTACTTC
CASSIQDRPNIQYF
>TRBD1|-|TRBV18|TRBJ1-1
TGTGCCAGCTCCCGGACAGGGGAGGGCACTGAAGCTTTCTTT
CASSRTGEGTEAFF
>-|-|TRBV2|TRBJ1-1
TGTGCCAGCAGTGAAGTGCGGGCTACGAACACTGAAGCTTTCTTT
CASSEVRATNTEAFF
>-|-|TRBV19|TRBJ2-5
TGTGCCAGTAGTATAGCGTCAGGGGTCGGGGAGACCCAGTACTTC
CASSIASGVGETQYF
>TRBD1|-|TRBV6-5|TRBJ1-5
TGTGCCAGCAGTGATACAGGGGGACATCAGCCCCAGCATTTT
CASSDTGGHQPQHF
>-|-|TRBV28|TRBJ2-5
TGTGCCAGCAGTCCCGCGGAGACCCAGTACTTC
CASSPAETQYF